The 19 T cell receptor beta chains presented below share a single source sample, sequenced in a study of blood T cell repertoires in COVID-19. The repertoire was sequenced with immunoSEQ multiplex PCR; TCRdb's copy has only in-frame clones and lacks some. The sample lists about 54,000 clones, about four fifths occurring once. The specimen was peripheral blood. Receptor source: a woman in her sixties with acute or convalescent COVID-19.

V usage is TRBV2 and J usage is TRBJ1-1; unclear D gene. The germline CDR1 and CDR2 sequences are SNHLY and FYNNEI. The CDR3 loop spans 13 amino acids. The V and J ends lost 7 bases and 8 bases respectively, with 17 bases between them. CDR3 residues: CASTRPDTGEAFF. The CDR3 DNA reads as TGTGCCAGCACGAGGCCTGACACGGGAGAAGCTTTCTTT.

The V call is TRBV19, the J call TRBJ1-1, with D hard to call. CDR1 is LNHDA, CDR2 SQIVND, per germline (reference sequence). The CDR3 is 11 residues long. With 1 base removed from V and 7 bases from J, the gap between germline ends came to 4 bases. In nucleotides, the CDR3 is TGTGCCAGTAGTATAGCAGGTGAAGCTTTCTTT. Translated, it gives CASSIAGEAFF.

The gene calls are TRBV5-5 and TRBJ1-4, with D hard to call. The CDR3 sequence is 14 residues long. The ends were cut back, 6 bases at V and 4 bases at J, with 13 bases in the middle. Germline loops: CDR1 SGHKS, CDR2 YYEKEE (reference sequence). For the CDR3, the DNA is TGTGCCAGCACCGAACGCCAGGATAATGAAAAACTGTTTTTT. This translates into CASTERQDNEKLFF.

The chain links TRBV14 to TRBJ1-1, with 8 nucleotides matching TRBD1. This CDR3 spans 17 amino acids. Looked up from germline, CDR1 is SGHDN and CDR2 is FVKESK. Trimming took 3 bases from V and 0 from J; bases not matched to a gene: 9. The CDR3 region is CASSQRQGRSVNTEAFF. The DNA for the CDR3 is TGTGCCAGCAGCCAGAGACAGGGGAGGTCTGTGAACACTGAAGCTTTCTTT.

V and J are TRBV14 and TRBJ2-2, with a tentative D call TRBD1 (6 bases). Trimming pared 6 bases from V and 3 bases from J, leaving 14 bases between. The CDR3 length is 15 residues. Germline V gives CDR1 SGHDN, CDR2 FVKESK. This CDR3 reads CASSPNRVYTGELFF. In DNA form, the CDR3 reads TGTGCCAGCAGTCCCAACAGGGTGTACACCGGGGAGCTGTTTTTT.

This chain links TRBV7-2 with TRBJ1-1; possible D gene TRBD1, 6 bases. V gave up 1 base and J gave up 6 bases, with 9 bases separating them. This CDR3 contains 13 residues. From germline, CDR1 is SGHTA and CDR2 FQGNSA. Written as DNA, the CDR3 is TGTGCCAGCAGCTTAGATTGGACAGCTGAAGCTTTCTTT. It translates to CASSLDWTAEAFF.

This clone has just a few counts. This chain uses TRBV6-5 with TRBJ1-2; 7 nucleotides align to TRBD1. This CDR3 contains 13 residues. V dropped 7 bases and J dropped 4; count of bases not matched to a gene: 6. CDR1 MNHEY and CDR2 SVGAGI come from the germline V gene. The CDR3 DNA sequence: TGTGCCAGCACCGAGGGGACAGTCTATGGCTACACCTTC. Translation: CASTEGTVYGYTF.

The V gene is TRBV9, the J gene TRBJ2-1; the match to TRBD2 covers 7 bases. Trimming took 7 bases from V and 0 from J; bases not matched to a gene: 7. CDR3 length equals 15 residues. Germline assignment: CDR1 SGDLS and CDR2 YYNGEE. The CDR3 loop is CASARGRGSYNEQFF. In nucleotides, the CDR3 is TGTGCCAGCGCTCGGGGGAGGGGCTCCTACAATGAGCAGTTCTTC.

This clone was counted a single time. This rearrangement joins TRBV10-3 to TRBJ2-1; 9 positions match TRBD2. Germline lookup yields CDR1 ENHRY and CDR2 SYGVKD. CDR3 length: 14 residues. With V trimmed by 5 bases and J by 8 bases, 7 bases remained unmatched. The CDR3 region has the DNA TGTGCCATCAGTATGCGGGAGGGCCGGGATGAGCAGTTCTTC. This encodes CAISMREGRDEQFF.

The chain uses TRBV5-1 and TRBJ1-2; 10 bases match TRBD1. The CDR3 contains 15 residues. V shed 3 bases and J 2 bases; nucleotides not matched to a gene: 4. CDR1 and CDR2 from the germline V gene are SGHRS and YFSETQ. The CDR3 nucleotides are TGCGCCAGCAGCTCAGGACAGGGGGGGAACTATGGCTACACCTTC. Amino acids: CASSSGQGGNYGYTF.

This clone was counted between two and nine times. This chain links TRBV3-1 (or the pseudogene TRBV3-2) with TRBJ2-7; 8 nucleotides match TRBD2. Germline-derived CDR1 and CDR2 are LGHDT and YNNKEL (reference sequence). This CDR3 has 16 residues. Unmatched junction bases numbered 8, after V lost 0 bases and J lost 4 bases. The DNA for the CDR3 is TGTGCCAGCAGCCAAGATTGGGCGGGGGGCCGGTACGAGCAGTACTTC. The encoded protein is CASSQDWAGGRYEQYF.

This chain links TRBV6-5 with TRBJ2-7; 12 nucleotides align to TRBD2. Trimming at V came to 7 bases and at J to 6 bases, leaving 4 bases not matched to a gene. The CDR3 contains 13 residues. CDR1 and CDR2 from the germline V gene are MNHEY and SVGAGI. The CDR3 region has the DNA TGTGCCAGCAAGCGACTAGCGGGAGCCGAGCAGTACTTC. Amino acids: CASKRLAGAEQYF.

The rearrangement links TRBV6-5 to TRBJ1-5, with D perhaps matching TRBD1 (5 bases). The CDR3 is 13 amino acids. CDR1 MNHEY and CDR2 SVGAGI come from the germline V gene. V lost 2 bases to trimming and J lost 4 bases, with 6 bases between them. CDR3 sequence: CASSYGGNQPQHF. CDR3 sequence (DNA): TGTGCCAGCAGTTACGGGGGGAATCAGCCCCAGCATTTT.

This clone was seen only once. This sequence joins TRBV2 and TRBJ2-2; D is perhaps TRBD2 (6 bases). The V and J ends lost 2 bases and 0 bases respectively, with 7 bases between them. Germline-derived CDR1 and CDR2 are SNHLY and FYNNEI. The CDR3 runs 15 residues. Here the CDR3 reads CASSETGANTGELFF. The CDR3 DNA sequence: TGTGCCAGCAGTGAAACGGGGGCGAACACCGGGGAGCTGTTTTTT.

V is TRBV15 and J is TRBJ2-5; 10 nucleotides agree with TRBD2. The CDR3 covers 16 residues. Per germline, CDR1 LNHNV and CDR2 YYDKDF (reference sequence). The trim removed 0 bases at V and 1 base at J, leaving 2 bases unmatched. CDR3 in DNA: TGTGCCACCAGCAGAGAAAGCGGGAGGGCCCAAGAGACCCAGTACTTC. Translated, it gives CATSRESGRAQETQYF.

The V and J genes are TRBV6-1 and TRBJ1-4, with no clear D. Between the trimmed V and J ends, which lost 2 bases and 10 bases, there was a span of 17 bases. Per germline, CDR1 MNHNS and CDR2 SASEGT. The CDR3 spans 15 residues. CDR3 residues: CASSEPVGVRGKLFF. The DNA of the CDR3 is TGTGCCAGCAGTGAACCTGTAGGAGTTAGAGGAAAACTGTTTTTT.

The chain combines TRBV7-2 with TRBJ2-7; 8 bases are shared with TRBD2. V trimming: 6 bases; J trimming: 10 bases; junction bases outside the gene matches: 17. Germline CDR1 is SGHTA and CDR2 is FQGNSA. The CDR3 totals 15 residues. The CDR3 bases are TGTGCCAGCAGTCCACCGGGACTAGTAACCTCGGAACAGTACTTC. It translates to CASSPPGLVTSEQYF.

The chain joins TRBV15 to TRBJ1-2; 7 bases match TRBD1. The CDR3 is made up of 15 amino acids. Trimming at V came to 0 bases and at J to 2 bases, leaving 3 bases not matched to a gene. Germline assignment: CDR1 LNHNV and CDR2 YYDKDF (reference sequence). This CDR3 reads CATSRDRTGNYGYTF. The CDR3, as DNA: TGTGCCACCAGCAGAGATCGGACAGGCAACTATGGCTACACCTTC.

The chain couples TRBV18 to TRBJ2-1, with 7 bases matching TRBD1. Germline CDR1 is KGHSH and CDR2 is LQKENI. The V gene end was trimmed by 6 bases and the J gene end by 6 bases; junction bases not matched to a gene: 14. This CDR3 spans 16 amino acids. The CDR3: CASSSQDRVPPNEQFF. CDR3 bases: TGTGCCAGCTCTTCTCAAGACAGGGTGCCCCCCAATGAGCAGTTCTTC.